The 2 T cell receptor beta chains reported below all come from one sample, sequenced in a study of blood T cells in healthy people across ages. A second about 7 to 12 cycle PCR used barcoded and J-beta primers. In TCRdb, the 5' RACE reads were re-called with MiXCR into one record per CDR3 protein. The sample includes 750,000 to 950,000 distinct CDR3 sequences, 25% to 30% seen only once; the top ten take 3%. The same sample was also used in a study of T cells of mothers and their children.

Specimen: blood. Receptors were obtained from a boy aged 5-17 years in good health.

The J gene is TRBJ1-2, the V gene TRBV19; D is unclear. Trimming cost V 1 base and J 3 bases, with 12 bases left between them. The germline CDR1 and CDR2 sequences are LNHDA and SQIVND (reference sequence). The CDR3 runs 15 residues. The CDR3: CASSIGPTADYGYTF. The CDR3 bases are TGTGCCAGTAGTATAGGCCCAACGGCGGACTATGGCTACACCTTC.

The rearrangement uses TRBV29-1 and TRBJ1-1, with TRBD1 matching 8 bases. The V gene's germline CDR1 is SQVTM and CDR2 ANQGSEA. This CDR3 spans 11 amino acids. The ends lost 4 bases at V and 11 bases at J; junction bases unmatched: 6. This CDR3 reads CSVVGQGRAFF. CDR3 nucleotide sequence: TGCAGCGTTGTCGGACAGGGTCGGGCTTTCTTT.